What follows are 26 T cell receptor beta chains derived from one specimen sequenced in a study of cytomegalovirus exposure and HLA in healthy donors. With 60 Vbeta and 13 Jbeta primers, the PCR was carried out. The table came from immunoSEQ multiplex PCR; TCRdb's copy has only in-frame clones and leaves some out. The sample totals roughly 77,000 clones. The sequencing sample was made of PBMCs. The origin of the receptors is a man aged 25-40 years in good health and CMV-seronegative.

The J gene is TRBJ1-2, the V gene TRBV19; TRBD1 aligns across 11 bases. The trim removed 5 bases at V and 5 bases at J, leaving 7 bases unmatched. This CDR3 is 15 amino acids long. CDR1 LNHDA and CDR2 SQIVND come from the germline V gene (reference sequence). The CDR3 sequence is CASSPLRDRGYGYTF. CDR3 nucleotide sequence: TGTGCCAGTAGTCCACTCCGGGACAGGGGGTATGGCTACACCTTC.

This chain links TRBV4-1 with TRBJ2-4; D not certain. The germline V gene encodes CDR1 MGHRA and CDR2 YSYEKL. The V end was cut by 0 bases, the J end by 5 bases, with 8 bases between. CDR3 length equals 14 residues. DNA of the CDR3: TGCGCCAGCAGCCAAGATATAAGCCAAAACATTCAGTACTTC. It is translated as CASSQDISQNIQYF.

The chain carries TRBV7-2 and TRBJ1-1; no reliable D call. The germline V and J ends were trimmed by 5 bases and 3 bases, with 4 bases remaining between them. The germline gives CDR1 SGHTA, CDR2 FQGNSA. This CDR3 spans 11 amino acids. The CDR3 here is CASSPYTEAFF. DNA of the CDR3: TGTGCCAGCAGCCCTTACACTGAAGCTTTCTTT.

The CDR3 reads CASTLDSLNTEAFF. CDR3 sequence (DNA): TGTGCCAGCACCCTGGACAGCCTGAACACTGAAGCTTTCTTT. V is TRBV6-1 and J is TRBJ1-1; possible D gene TRBD1, 6 bases. The CDR3 covers 14 residues. Germline assignment: CDR1 MNHNS and CDR2 SASEGT. V was pared by 7 bases and J by 0 bases, with 12 bases between.

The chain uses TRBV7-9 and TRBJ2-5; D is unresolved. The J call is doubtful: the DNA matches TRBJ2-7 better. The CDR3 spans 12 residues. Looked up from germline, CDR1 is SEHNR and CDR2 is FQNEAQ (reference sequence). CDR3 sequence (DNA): TGTGCCAGCAGCCGAGGCTCCTACGAGCAGTACTTC. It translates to CASSRGSYEQYF.

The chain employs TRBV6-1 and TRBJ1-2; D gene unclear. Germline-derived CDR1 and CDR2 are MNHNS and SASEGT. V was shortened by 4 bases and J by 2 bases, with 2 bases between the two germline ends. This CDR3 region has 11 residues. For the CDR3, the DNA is TGTGCCAGCAGTGCAAACTATGGCTACACCTTC. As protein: CASSANYGYTF.

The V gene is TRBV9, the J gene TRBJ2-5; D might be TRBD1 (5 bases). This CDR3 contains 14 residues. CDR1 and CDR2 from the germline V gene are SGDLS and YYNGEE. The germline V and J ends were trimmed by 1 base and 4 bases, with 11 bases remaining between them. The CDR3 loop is CASSVWGGGETQYF. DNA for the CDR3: TGTGCCAGCAGCGTATGGGGCGGCGGAGAGACCCAGTACTTC.

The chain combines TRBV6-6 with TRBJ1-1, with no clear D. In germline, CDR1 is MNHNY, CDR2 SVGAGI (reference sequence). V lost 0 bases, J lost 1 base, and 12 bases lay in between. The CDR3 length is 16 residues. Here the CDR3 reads CASSYSRRLTNTEAFF. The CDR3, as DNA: TGTGCCAGCAGTTACTCCCGCAGACTCACGAACACTGAAGCTTTCTTT.

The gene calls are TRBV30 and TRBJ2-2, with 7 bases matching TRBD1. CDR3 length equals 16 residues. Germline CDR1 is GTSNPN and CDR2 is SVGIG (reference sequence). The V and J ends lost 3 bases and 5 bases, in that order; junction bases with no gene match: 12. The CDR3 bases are TGTGCCTGGAGGAAGAGACGGGGACAGACAACCGGGGAGCTGTTTTTT. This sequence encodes CAWRKRRGQTTGELFF.

CDR3 amino acids: CAISEGQGGFYGYTF. The CDR3 DNA is TGTGCCATCAGTGAGGGGCAGGGTGGGTTCTATGGCTACACCTTC. The V and J genes are TRBV10-3 and TRBJ1-2, with D maybe TRBD1 (5 bases). The CDR3 spans 15 residues. V was cut by 2 bases and J by 4 bases, with 14 bases left in between. CDR1 and CDR2 from the germline V gene are ENHRY and SYGVKD.

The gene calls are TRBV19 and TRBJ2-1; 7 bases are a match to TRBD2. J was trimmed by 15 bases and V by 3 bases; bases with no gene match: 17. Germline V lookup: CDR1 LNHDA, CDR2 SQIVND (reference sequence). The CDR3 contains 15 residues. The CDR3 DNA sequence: TGTGCCAGTAGTATGAGGACTAGTATAGTTAGGGTTCCGTTCTTC. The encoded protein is CASSMRTSIVRVPFF.

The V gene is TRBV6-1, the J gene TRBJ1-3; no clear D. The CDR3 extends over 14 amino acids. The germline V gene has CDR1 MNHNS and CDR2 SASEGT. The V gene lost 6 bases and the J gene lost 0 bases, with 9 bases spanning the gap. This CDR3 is CASRQQLSGNTIYF. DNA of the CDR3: TGTGCCAGCAGACAGCAACTCTCTGGAAACACCATATATTTT.

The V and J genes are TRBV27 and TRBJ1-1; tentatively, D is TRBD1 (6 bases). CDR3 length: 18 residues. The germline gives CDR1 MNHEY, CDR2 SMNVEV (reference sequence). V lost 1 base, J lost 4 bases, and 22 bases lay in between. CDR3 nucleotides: TGTGCCAGCAGTTTATTTTTTGTAGGACAGACAAAAAGCACTGAAGCTTTCTTT. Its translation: CASSLFFVGQTKSTEAFF.

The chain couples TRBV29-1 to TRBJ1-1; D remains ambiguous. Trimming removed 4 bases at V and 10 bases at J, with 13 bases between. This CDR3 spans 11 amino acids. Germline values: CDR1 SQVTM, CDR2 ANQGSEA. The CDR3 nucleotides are TGCAGCGTTGTTTTGCTCCGAGCAGCTTTCTTT. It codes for CSVVLLRAAFF.

CDR3 residues: CASSQAPSGGSYNEQFF. CDR3 coding DNA: TGCGCCAGCAGCCAGGCCCCTAGCGGGGGGTCCTACAATGAGCAGTTCTTC. V gene TRBV4-3 combines with J gene TRBJ2-1; 11 nucleotides line up with TRBD2. This CDR3 comprises 17 residues. V lost 3 bases and J lost 1; bases outside the gene matches: 5. Per the germline V gene, CDR1 is LGHNA and CDR2 is YSLEER.

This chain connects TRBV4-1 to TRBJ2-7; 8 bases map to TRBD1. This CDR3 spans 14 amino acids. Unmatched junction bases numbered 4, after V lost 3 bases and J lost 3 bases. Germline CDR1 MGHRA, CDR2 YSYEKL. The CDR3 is CASSQADRVYEQYF. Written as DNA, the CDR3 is TGCGCCAGCAGCCAGGCGGACAGGGTCTACGAGCAGTACTTC.

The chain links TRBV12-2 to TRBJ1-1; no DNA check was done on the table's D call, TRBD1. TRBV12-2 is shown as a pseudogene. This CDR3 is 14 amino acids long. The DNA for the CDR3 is TGTGCAAACCCAGGGATCCCCCCCGACACTGAAGCTTTCTTT. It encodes CANPGIPPDTEAFF.

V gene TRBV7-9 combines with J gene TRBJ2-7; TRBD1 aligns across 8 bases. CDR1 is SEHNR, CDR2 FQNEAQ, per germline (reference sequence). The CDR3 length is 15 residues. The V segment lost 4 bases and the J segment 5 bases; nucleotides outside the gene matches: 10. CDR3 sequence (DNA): TGTGCCAGCAGCTCCCACAGGGGGGCTCGAGACGAGCAGTACTTC. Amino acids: CASSSHRGARDEQYF.

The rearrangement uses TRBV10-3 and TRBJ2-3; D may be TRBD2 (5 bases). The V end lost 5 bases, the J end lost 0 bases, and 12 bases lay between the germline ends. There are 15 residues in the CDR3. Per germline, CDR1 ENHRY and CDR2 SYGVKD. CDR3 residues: CAISYDYSSTDTQYF. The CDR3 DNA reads TGTGCCATCAGTTACGACTACTCTAGCACAGATACGCAGTATTTT.

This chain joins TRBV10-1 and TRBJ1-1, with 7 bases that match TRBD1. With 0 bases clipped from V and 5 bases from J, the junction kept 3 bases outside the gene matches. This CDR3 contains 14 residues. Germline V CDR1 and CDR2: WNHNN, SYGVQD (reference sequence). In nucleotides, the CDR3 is TGCGCCAGCAGTGAGTCCAGGGGGGCAACTGAAGCTTTCTTT. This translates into CASSESRGATEAFF.

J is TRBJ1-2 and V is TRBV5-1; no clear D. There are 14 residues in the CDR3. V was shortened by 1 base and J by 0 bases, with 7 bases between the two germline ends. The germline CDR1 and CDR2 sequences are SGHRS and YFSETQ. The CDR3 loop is CASSLQNPNYGYTF. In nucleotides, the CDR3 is TGCGCCAGCAGCTTGCAGAATCCTAACTATGGCTACACCTTC.

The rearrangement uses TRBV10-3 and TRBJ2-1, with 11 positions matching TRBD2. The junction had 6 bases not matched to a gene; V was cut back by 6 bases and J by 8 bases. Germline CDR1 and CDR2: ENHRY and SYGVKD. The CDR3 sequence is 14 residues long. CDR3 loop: CAISKLAGEDEQFF. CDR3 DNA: TGTGCCATCAGCAAACTAGCGGGAGAGGATGAGCAGTTCTTC.

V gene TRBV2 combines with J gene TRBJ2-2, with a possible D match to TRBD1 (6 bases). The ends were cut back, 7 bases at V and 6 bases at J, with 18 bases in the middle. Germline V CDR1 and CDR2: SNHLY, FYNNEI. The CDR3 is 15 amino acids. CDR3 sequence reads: CASTGRQGSAGELFF. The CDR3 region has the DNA TGTGCCAGCACCGGGCGGCAGGGGAGCGCCGGGGAGCTGTTTTTT.

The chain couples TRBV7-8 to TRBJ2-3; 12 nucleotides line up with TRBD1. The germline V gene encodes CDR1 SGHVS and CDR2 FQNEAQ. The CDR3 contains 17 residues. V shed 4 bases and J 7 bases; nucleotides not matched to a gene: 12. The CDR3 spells CASSSRGGDRGLNTQYF. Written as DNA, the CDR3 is TGTGCCAGCAGCTCCAGAGGGGGGGACAGGGGGCTTAATACGCAGTATTTT.

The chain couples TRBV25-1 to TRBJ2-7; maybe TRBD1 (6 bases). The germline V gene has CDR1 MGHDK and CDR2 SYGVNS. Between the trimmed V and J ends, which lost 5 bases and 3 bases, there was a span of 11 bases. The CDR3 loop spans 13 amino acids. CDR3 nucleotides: TGTGCCAGCAGTAAGGACAGATTCTACGAGCAGTACTTC. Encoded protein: CASSKDRFYEQYF.

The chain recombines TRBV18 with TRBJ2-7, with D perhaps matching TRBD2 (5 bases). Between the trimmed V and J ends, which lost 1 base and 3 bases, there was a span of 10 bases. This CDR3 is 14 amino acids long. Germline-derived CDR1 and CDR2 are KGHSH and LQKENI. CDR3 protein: CASSPQAADYEQYF. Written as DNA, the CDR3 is TGTGCCAGCTCACCACAAGCGGCTGACTACGAGCAGTACTTC.